This TCR beta chain appears in the sequencing data of a study of blood T cell repertoires in COVID-19 (dated by TCRdb to about 2020). Context from the whole study: Samples from collaborators originated in the United States, Italy and Spain and spanned both the acute and convalescent phases of COVID-19. Where HLA class I and class II types were available, the types were taken from metadata supplied by the sample provider, not from assay-based typing. Deeply sampled blood TCRbeta repertoires from subjects exposed to, actively infected with, or recovered from COVID-19 were included in the dataset. The repertoires were released in a freely available public database intended as a resource for research on the immune response to SARS-CoV-2. Sample metadata almost always included a de-identified subject ID, COVID-19 status, age in years and sex. The material from the prospective study consisted of cDNA or gDNA derived from T cells, B-cell-depleted T cells, or PBMCs. The samples were drawn from two sources: the first 160 participants of the ongoing ImmuneRACE study, and approximately 1,300 subjects contributed by 6 global collaborators.

Study-wide conclusions, independent of this receptor: Clinical and demographic metadata were provided uncurated, with the amount varying by source and participant.

The germline V gene (reference sequence) specifies DFQATT as CDR1 and SNEGSKA as CDR2. The CDR3 runs 11 amino acids, cysteine and phenylalanine included. Only the CDR3 portion is preserved as DNA: 33 bases, with reading frame beginning at the first base. V sheds 2 bases and J sheds 6 bases, leaving 8 bases between their ends. The collaborating institutions used their own protocols to collect whole blood in K2EDTA tubes. For TCRbeta analysis, collaborator samples were shipped as frozen whole blood, as isolated PBMCs, or as DNA extracted from either sample type. TCRbeta CDR3 regions were amplified from genomic DNA by means of the immunoSEQ Assay, a bias-controlled multiplex PCR. Per the original workflow: The number of nucleated cells in each sample was estimated by amplification of reference gene primers within the assay. Sequence reads were collapsed and filtered to measure the absolute abundance of every unique TCRbeta CDR3 rearrangement. For each sample, productive Simpson clonality was calculated by taking the square root of Simpson's diversity index across productive rearrangements. TCRdb retrieved this table from immuneACCESS and kept in-frame rearrangements only. Not all clones are present; in checked studies, unresolved V genes account for under half, and no reason is known for the remainder. The V and J calls and the clone size are those of that table, but D and trimming were determined from the DNA. This sample gives around 45,000 clones in total; 60% to 80% of them show up just once. Approximately 30% of the sample is in the top ten clones.

About this clone itself: Its antigen is still unknown. No much larger clonotype is one base removed from it; base qualities were not supplied.

The chain is made from TRBV20-1 and TRBJ2-7; the D gene cannot be named for sure. This sequence was found in an elderly woman with acute or convalescent COVID-19. Sequencing was performed on peripheral blood. The nucleotides are TGCAGTGCTAGATCCGAGGTCGAGCAGTACTTC. Its translation reads: CSARSEVEQYF.